The 29 T cell receptor beta chains below come from one sample, sequenced in a study of shared clonotypes between healthy human individuals. TCRdb's copy holds only in-frame clones and misses some; the assay was immunoSEQ multiplex PCR. This sample has 2,500,000 or so clones; around 94% occur once, and the top ten carry around 0.14%. The sequenced material came from naive CD4+ T cells sorted from blood. This sample's subset: CD45RA+ positively selected. Receptor source: a man aged 18 to 35 in good health.

The chain combines TRBV7-2 with TRBJ2-5, with D maybe TRBD2 (6 bases). The CDR3 spans 15 residues. V was shortened by 6 bases and J by 2 bases, with 16 bases between the two germline ends. Germline-derived CDR1 and CDR2 are SGHTA and FQGNSA. The CDR3 sequence: CASREAGGAQETQYF. CDR3 in DNA: TGTGCCAGCAGAGAAGCCGGGGGAGCTCAAGAGACCCAGTACTTC. Combining the CDR3 with reference TRBV7-2 and TRBJ2-5 gives the whole variable domain GAGVSQSPSNKVTEKGKDVELRCDPISGHTALYWYRQSLGQGLEFLIYFQGNSAPDKSGLPSDRFSAERTGGSVSTLTIQRTQQEDSAVYLCASREAGGAQETQYFGPGTRLLVL.

The CDR3 nucleotides are TGTGCCACCAGCAGCTATTCAGCGGGACTCACAGATACGCAGTATTTT. It is translated as CATSSYSAGLTDTQYF. The rearrangement uses TRBV15 and TRBJ2-3; TRBD2 matches 7 bases. The J segment lost 2 bases and the V segment lost 3 bases, leaving 8 bases of the junction unmatched. This CDR3 has 16 amino acids. Germline V gene sequence: CDR1 LNHNV, CDR2 YYDKDF (reference sequence).

The CDR3, as DNA: TGTGCCATCAGTGTGGACAAAACAACTAATGAAAAACTGTTTTTT. Translation: CAISVDKTTNEKLFF. The chain links TRBV10-3 to TRBJ1-4; a weak D match, TRBD1 (5 bases). V shed 4 bases and J shed 0 bases, with 9 bases lying between them. The CDR3 is 15 residues long. CDR1 and CDR2 (germline): ENHRY, SYGVKD.

The chain combines TRBV18 with TRBJ2-2; no reliable D call. CDR3 length: 13 residues. CDR1 and CDR2 (germline): KGHSH, LQKENI. V shed 6 bases and J shed 1 base, with 6 bases lying between them. CDR3 protein: CASSYLNTGELFF. The CDR3 nucleotides read TGTGCCAGCTCGTACCTGAACACCGGGGAGCTGTTTTTT.

The V gene is TRBV11-3, the J gene TRBJ2-3; D call uncertain. Trimming cost V 1 base and J 0 bases, with 11 bases left between them. The CDR3 runs to 16 residues. Germline V CDR1 and CDR2: SGHNT, YENEEA. The CDR3 bases are TGTGCCAGCAGCTTAGGCTCGTGGGGAAGCACAGATACGCAGTATTTT. As protein: CASSLGSWGSTDTQYF.

For this clone: This CDR3 is missing its conserved last phenylalanine or tryptophan, likely due to a read error. No DNA is shown, since the ends of the CDR3 on it are uncertain; the CDR3 is the one TCRdb lists. This chain uses TRBV5-3 with TRBJ2-7. TRBV5-3 has ORF status, its function being uncertain. Including both end residues, the CDR3 is 10 amino acids long. The CDR3 is CARSNIRIII.

Only one count was recorded for this clone. The rearrangement joins TRBV19 to TRBJ2-3, with 9 bases aligning to TRBD2. Losses at the gene ends were 2 bases for V and 0 bases for J; bases not matched to a gene: 9. CDR3 size: 18 residues. The germline CDR1 and CDR2 sequences are LNHDA and SQIVND (reference sequence). The CDR3 protein is CASSISSAAGGSTDTQYF. The CDR3 bases are TGTGCCAGTAGTATAAGTAGCGCGGCGGGGGGGAGCACAGATACGCAGTATTTT.

The rearrangement links TRBV4-1 to TRBJ2-3; no reliable D call. CDR1 MGHRA and CDR2 YSYEKL come from the germline V gene. Trimming removed 0 bases from V and 2 bases from J, with 15 bases in between. This CDR3 spans 17 amino acids. The CDR3, as DNA: TGCGCCAGCAGCCAAGATTACCCGGTTACGCCCACAGATACGCAGTATTTT. Protein product: CASSQDYPVTPTDTQYF.

The V and J genes are TRBV18 and TRBJ2-1; no clear D gene. The CDR3 loop spans 15 amino acids. Trimming left V 0 bases short and J 4 bases short, with 10 bases between. Germline CDR1 reads KGHSH; CDR2 reads LQKENI. This CDR3 is CASSPPGKTYNEQFF. In DNA, the CDR3 is TGTGCCAGCTCACCACCGGGTAAGACATACAATGAGCAGTTCTTC.

The chain employs TRBV5-6 and TRBJ1-2; a weak D match, TRBD1 (5 bases). The CDR3 has 14 residues. The germline CDR1 and CDR2 sequences are SGHDT and YYEEEE. With 5 bases removed from V and 5 bases from J, the gap between germline ends came to 16 bases. The CDR3 is CASSTDRAGYGYTF. CDR3 DNA sequence: TGTGCCAGCAGTACCGACAGAGCTGGGTATGGCTACACCTTC.

This clone was picked up one time. The sample has other DNA sequences that encode this CDR3 too. J is TRBJ1-2 and V is TRBV19; D is unclear. V was pared by 3 bases and J by 4 bases, with 6 bases between. CDR3 length: 12 amino acids. Germline V gene data show CDR1 as LNHDA and CDR2 as SQIVND (reference sequence). CDR3 sequence: CASSIGRYGYTF. CDR3 DNA: TGTGCCAGTAGTATTGGACGCTATGGCTACACCTTC.

The CDR3, as DNA: TGTGCCAGCAAGGGCAGGGCGGACATTCAGTACTTC. Translating gives CASKGRADIQYF. This rearrangement joins TRBV28 to TRBJ2-4; a weak D match, TRBD1 (5 bases). Trimming took off 7 bases at V and 8 bases at J, with 12 bases between the two ends. The CDR3 runs to 12 residues. Germline V gene sequence: CDR1 MDHEN, CDR2 SYDVKM.

The J gene is TRBJ1-1, the V gene TRBV5-1, with D perhaps TRBD1 (5 bases). The V and J ends lost 0 bases and 4 bases respectively, with 13 bases between them. The CDR3 runs to 15 residues. In germline, CDR1 is SGHRS, CDR2 YFSETQ. CDR3 DNA sequence: TGCGCCAGCAGCTTGGAGGGGTTTGGGGTCACTGAAGCTTTCTTT. Translating gives CASSLEGFGVTEAFF.

Turning to this clone: This sample includes further DNA sequences coding for the same CDR3. The chain employs TRBV4-1 and TRBJ2-1; 12 nucleotides line up with TRBD2. The CDR3 covers 16 residues. The V segment lost 3 bases and the J segment 3 bases; nucleotides outside the gene matches: 3. CDR1 MGHRA and CDR2 YSYEKL come from the germline V gene. The CDR3 here is CASSQLGLAGYNEQFF. CDR3 nucleotide sequence: TGCGCCAGCAGCCAGCTGGGACTAGCGGGCTACAATGAGCAGTTCTTC.

The V gene is TRBV4-2, the J gene TRBJ2-2; 8 positions agree with TRBD1. The CDR3 is made up of 16 amino acids. V shed 2 bases and J 2 bases; nucleotides not matched to a gene: 4. CDR1 and CDR2 (germline): LGHNA, YNFKEQ. The CDR3 DNA is TGTGCCAGCAGCCAACCGGACAGGGTTAACACCGGGGAGCTGTTTTTT. Translated, it gives CASSQPDRVNTGELFF.

The chain joins TRBV18 to TRBJ1-1, with TRBD1 identical over 7 bases. CDR1 KGHSH and CDR2 LQKENI come from the germline V gene. J lost 5 bases, V lost 0 bases, and 9 bases had no gene match. The CDR3 consists of 16 residues. CDR3 nucleotides: TGTGCCAGCTCACCACCCGGTACAGGGGAATTTACTGAAGCTTTCTTT. This encodes CASSPPGTGEFTEAFF.

The V call is TRBV2, the J call TRBJ1-2, with D tentatively TRBD1 (6 bases). V was pared by 9 bases and J by 4 bases, with 12 bases between. This CDR3 is built from 12 residues. The germline V gene encodes CDR1 SNHLY and CDR2 FYNNEI. This chain's CDR3 is CASTGRTYGYTF. The CDR3 DNA reads TGTGCCAGTACAGGGCGCACCTATGGCTACACCTTC. Full variable domain (outside the CDR3, taken from reference TRBV2 and TRBJ1-2): EPEVTQTPSHQVTQMGQEVILRCVPISNHLYFYWYRQILGQKVEFLVSFYNNEISEKSEIFDDQFSVERPDGSNFTLKIRSTKLEDSAMYFCASTGRTYGYTFGSGTRLTVV.

This clone showed up just once. This chain connects TRBV2 to TRBJ2-1, with D hard to call. This CDR3 has 12 residues. Germline V gene lookup returns CDR1 SNHLY and CDR2 FYNNEI. Trimming cost V 3 bases and J 5 bases, with 5 bases left between them. CDR3 DNA sequence: TGTGCCAGCAGTGATCACAACAATGAGCAGTTCTTC. Amino acids: CASSDHNNEQFF. The full variable domain, in which reference TRBV2 and TRBJ2-1 provide the parts outside the CDR3, is EPEVTQTPSHQVTQMGQEVILRCVPISNHLYFYWYRQILGQKVEFLVSFYNNEISEKSEIFDDQFSVERPDGSNFTLKIRSTKLEDSAMYFCASSDHNNEQFFGPGTRLTVL.

As to this clone: This same CDR3 is encoded by further DNA sequences in the sample. This sequence joins TRBV7-8 and TRBJ2-2; 9 positions agree with TRBD2. The CDR3 contains 16 residues. The J segment lost 8 bases and the V segment lost 1 base, leaving 8 bases of the junction unmatched. Germline V gene data show CDR1 as SGHVS and CDR2 as FQNEAQ. The CDR3 DNA follows: TGTGCCAGCAGCTTAGTAGGGCTAGCGGGGACGGGGGAGCTGTTTTTT. It yields the protein CASSLVGLAGTGELFF. The full variable domain, in which reference TRBV7-8 and TRBJ2-2 provide the parts outside the CDR3, is GAGVSQSPRYKVAKRGQDVALRCDPISGHVSLFWYQQALGQGPEFLTYFQNEAQLDKSGLPSDRFFAERPEGSVSTLKIQRTQQEDSAVYLCASSLVGLAGTGELFFGEGSRLTVL.

The rearrangement joins TRBV10-3 to TRBJ2-1, with unresolved D. The CDR3 runs to 14 residues. Trimming took 2 bases from V and 5 from J, leaving 10 bases between them. Germline loops: CDR1 ENHRY, CDR2 SYGVKD. The CDR3 spells CAISEGIVNNEQFF. Written as DNA, the CDR3 is TGTGCCATCAGTGAGGGGATCGTGAACAATGAGCAGTTCTTC.

This chain uses TRBV27 with TRBJ1-4; D not certain. The germline V gene has CDR1 MNHEY and CDR2 SMNVEV (reference sequence). V gave up 6 bases and J gave up 6 bases, with 14 bases separating them. This CDR3 has 14 residues. CDR3 DNA sequence: TGTGCCAGCAGAAAGTGGGGAATCGATGAAAAACTGTTTTTT. Translating gives CASRKWGIDEKLFF.

The V call is TRBV18, the J call TRBJ2-3; a possible D gene is TRBD2 (6 bases). The CDR3 is 16 amino acids. Looked up from germline, CDR1 is KGHSH and CDR2 is LQKENI. The V and J ends lost 1 base and 1 base respectively, with 12 bases between them. For the CDR3, the DNA is TGTGCCAGCTCACCACAGACTGGAGGGGGCACAGATACGCAGTATTTT. The encoded protein is CASSPQTGGGTDTQYF.

The rearrangement joins TRBV25-1 to TRBJ2-1, with TRBD2 matching over 7 bases. CDR3 length: 15 residues. Germline CDR1 MGHDK, CDR2 SYGVNS. Losses at the gene ends were 2 bases for V and 0 bases for J; bases not matched to a gene: 1. The CDR3 region is CASSEKRGSYNEQFF. The CDR3 nucleotides are TGTGCCAGCAGTGAAAAGCGGGGCTCCTACAATGAGCAGTTCTTC.

Notes on this clone: The sample carries other DNA sequences with the same CDR3. The chain joins TRBV7-2 to TRBJ2-1; the D is unclear. Germline lookup yields CDR1 SGHTA and CDR2 FQGNSA. CDR3 size: 15 residues. The V end lost 0 bases, the J end lost 4 bases, and 10 bases lay between the germline ends. For the CDR3, the DNA is TGTGCCAGCAGCTTAGCAGGCCTCTCGTACAATGAGCAGTTCTTC. It codes for CASSLAGLSYNEQFF.

This chain uses TRBV7-9 with TRBJ2-3; weak D call: TRBD1 (6 bases). Germline CDR1 and CDR2: SEHNR and FQNEAQ (reference sequence). The CDR3 has 13 residues. Trimming took 5 bases from V and 3 from J, leaving 9 bases between them. The CDR3 nucleotides are TGTGCCAGCAGCACAGGGTTGACAGATACGCAGTATTTT. Its protein product is CASSTGLTDTQYF.

On this clone: Additional DNA sequences in this sample encode the identical CDR3. The chain joins TRBV27 to TRBJ1-1, with D unclear. V lost 3 bases, J lost 0 bases, and 5 bases lay in between. The CDR3 is made up of 13 amino acids. CDR1 is MNHEY and CDR2 is SMNVEV in the germline V gene (reference sequence). CDR3 bases: TGTGCCAGCAGTTTTGGGCTGAACACTGAAGCTTTCTTT. Translated: CASSFGLNTEAFF.

The chain combines TRBV30 with TRBJ2-7; 8 nucleotides align to TRBD1. Germline V gives CDR1 GTSNPN, CDR2 SVGIG (reference sequence). Trimming took 3 bases from V and 3 from J; bases not matched to a gene: 4. The length of the CDR3 is 13 residues. The CDR3 DNA sequence: TGTGCCTGGAGGGGGACAGGATACTACGAGCAGTACTTC. Its translation is CAWRGTGYYEQYF.

The V call is TRBV28, the J call TRBJ1-5, with TRBD1 matching 9 bases. This CDR3 has 15 amino acids. With 6 bases clipped from V and 2 bases from J, the junction kept 5 bases outside the gene matches. CDR1 is MDHEN and CDR2 is SYDVKM in the germline V gene. CDR3 region: CASSLTGGGNQPQHF. CDR3 DNA sequence: TGTGCCAGCAGCCTCACAGGGGGCGGCAATCAGCCCCAGCATTTT.

This chain links TRBV2 with TRBJ2-3; TRBD2 agrees at 11 bases. The trim removed 8 bases at V and 0 bases at J, leaving 4 bases unmatched. Germline V gene sequence: CDR1 SNHLY, CDR2 FYNNEI. The CDR3 loop spans 15 amino acids. The CDR3 DNA reads as TGTGCCAGCTGGGGGACTAGCGGAAGCACAGATACGCAGTATTTT. Amino acids: CASWGTSGSTDTQYF. The whole variable domain, filled in from reference TRBV2 and TRBJ2-3, reads EPEVTQTPSHQVTQMGQEVILRCVPISNHLYFYWYRQILGQKVEFLVSFYNNEISEKSEIFDDQFSVERPDGSNFTLKIRSTKLEDSAMYFCASWGTSGSTDTQYFGPGTRLTVL.